The 31 T cell receptor beta chains reported below all come from one sample, sequenced in a study of TIL therapy for anti-PD-1-resistant metastatic lung cancer. Time point: pre-treatment sample, taken before nivolumab and TIL therapy. The immunoSEQ assay was v3. The protocol was immunoSEQ multiplex PCR, while the TCRdb copy is restricted to in-frame clones and leaves out a portion. This table has approximately 57,000 clones, approximately 78% appearing once. The source was blood, collected at baseline. The source of these receptors is a person aged 30 to 80 with non-small cell lung cancer.

The chain links TRBV18 to TRBJ1-6; D perhaps matches TRBD1 (6 bases). CDR1 is KGHSH and CDR2 is LQKENI in the germline V gene. The CDR3 has 15 residues. V dropped 3 bases and J dropped 6 bases, with 12 bases sitting between them. In nucleotides, the CDR3 is TGTGCCAGCTCACCCCTTCGGGACACTAATTCACCCCTCCACTTT. Translating it yields CASSPLRDTNSPLHF.

The genes are TRBV9 and TRBJ1-2, with D possibly matching TRBD1 (6 bases). Trimming stripped 0 bases from V and 0 bases from J, with 12 bases between. The CDR3 is 16 residues long. Germline V gives CDR1 SGDLS, CDR2 YYNGEE. CDR3 nucleotides: TGTGCCAGCAGCGTAGTTCCAGGGGCGACTAACTATGGCTACACCTTC. It translates to CASSVVPGATNYGYTF. The full variable domain, completed using reference TRBV9 and TRBJ1-2, is DSGVTQTPKHLITATGQRVTLRCSPRSGDLSVYWYQQSLDQGLQFLIQYYNGEERAKGNILERFSAQQFPDLHSELNLSSLELGDSALYFCASSVVPGATNYGYTFGSGTRLTVV.

This clone has just a few counts. The rearrangement links TRBV9 to TRBJ1-3; no clear D gene. The CDR3 contains 15 residues. The germline CDR1 and CDR2 sequences are SGDLS and YYNGEE. V lost 0 bases and J 3 bases, leaving 10 bases between the germline ends. The CDR3, as DNA: TGTGCCAGCAGCGTAGCTAGAGGAGGTGGAAACACCATATATTTT. Its protein is CASSVARGGGNTIYF.

This clone was counted only a few times. The CDR3 is CASSHDSRGNQPQHF. CDR3 nucleotide sequence: TGTGCCAGCAGCCATGACTCGAGAGGGAATCAGCCCCAGCATTTT. The chain recombines TRBV4-2 with TRBJ1-5; no definite D call. The CDR3 extends over 15 amino acids. CDR1 is LGHNA, CDR2 YNFKEQ, per germline. V was pared by 3 bases and J by 4 bases, with 13 bases between.

This chain links TRBV7-2 with TRBJ2-7; TRBD2 matches 10 bases. Germline V gene lookup returns CDR1 SGHTA and CDR2 FQGNSA. The CDR3 is made up of 14 amino acids. V lost 8 bases to trimming and J lost 2 bases; unmatched junction nucleotides: 6. The CDR3 nucleotides are TGTGCCAGCCGTAGCGGGGGGACCCCCTACGAGCAGTACTTC. This encodes CASRSGGTPYEQYF.

Concerning this clone itself: Other DNA sequences in the same sample also yield this CDR3. The chain has TRBV12-3 or TRBV12-4 and TRBJ2-1; D gene uncertain. The length of the CDR3 is 12 residues. V lost 3 bases and J lost 1, with 1 base in between. In nucleotides, the CDR3 is TGTGCCAGCAGTTTTTCCTACAATGAGCAGTTCTTC. The encoded protein is CASSFSYNEQFF.

The gene calls are TRBV29-1 and TRBJ2-1; weak D call: TRBD2 (5 bases). The CDR3 has 11 residues. The germline V and J ends were trimmed by 3 bases and 9 bases, with 9 bases remaining between them. Germline-derived CDR1 and CDR2 are SQVTM and ANQGSEA. Here the CDR3 reads CSVDSVGEQFF. CDR3 DNA: TGCAGCGTTGATAGCGTAGGTGAGCAGTTCTTC.

This rearrangement joins TRBV20-1 to TRBJ1-1; the D is unclear. The V gene's germline CDR1 is DFQATT and CDR2 SNEGSKA (reference sequence). V lost 0 bases and J lost 1, with 0 bases in between. The CDR3 spans 11 residues. CDR3 amino acids: CSARENTEAFF. The CDR3 DNA reads as TGCAGTGCTAGAGAGAACACTGAAGCTTTCTTT.

The chain combines TRBV18 with TRBJ1-5, with TRBD1 identical over 9 bases. V lost 6 bases, J lost 3 bases, and 12 bases stayed unmatched. The CDR3 spans 17 residues. Germline V gives CDR1 KGHSH, CDR2 LQKENI. The CDR3 DNA reads as TGTGCCAGCTCTCGAGGATTACAGGGGGCCTTCAATCAGCCCCAGCATTTT. It encodes CASSRGLQGAFNQPQHF.

The rearrangement uses TRBV5-1 and TRBJ1-3; no reliable D call. The CDR3 runs 15 residues. Trimming pared 2 bases from V and 1 base from J, leaving 10 bases between. CDR1 is SGHRS, CDR2 YFSETQ, per germline. This CDR3 reads CASSLDMGSGNTIYF. The CDR3, as DNA: TGCGCCAGCAGCTTAGACATGGGATCTGGAAACACCATATATTTT.

The chain carries TRBV20-1 and TRBJ1-1; tentatively, D is TRBD1 (5 bases). The germline CDR1 and CDR2 sequences are DFQATT and SNEGSKA (reference sequence). This CDR3 comprises 10 residues. The V end was cut by 5 bases, the J end by 10 bases, with 11 bases between. The CDR3: CSAPDNSAFF. In DNA, the CDR3 is TGCAGTGCTCCGGACAACTCAGCTTTCTTT.

This clone was observed a single time. The CDR3 loop reads CSVERVGELFF. CDR3 nucleotide sequence: TGCAGCGTTGAAAGGGTCGGGGAGCTGTTTTTT. The chain couples TRBV29-1 to TRBJ2-2, with unresolved D. This CDR3 spans 11 amino acids. V was pared by 2 bases and J by 7 bases, with 5 bases between. Germline-derived CDR1 and CDR2 are SQVTM and ANQGSEA.

This clone was picked up a small number of times. The gene calls are TRBV3-1 (or the pseudogene TRBV3-2) and TRBJ1-3; D uncertain. Trimming took 1 base from V and 1 from J, leaving 2 bases between them. The CDR3 has 13 amino acids. Per germline, CDR1 LGHDT and CDR2 YNNKEL (reference sequence). CDR3 loop: CASSQVSGNTIYF. In nucleotides, the CDR3 is TGTGCCAGCAGCCAAGTTTCTGGAAACACCATATATTTT.

The V and J genes are TRBV6-4 and TRBJ2-3; TRBD2 matches 9 bases. The J segment lost 8 bases and the V segment lost 1 base, leaving 10 bases of the junction unmatched. Germline loops: CDR1 MRHNA, CDR2 SNTAGT. This CDR3 spans 16 amino acids. The CDR3 nucleotides read TGTGCCAGCAGTGACTGGAATAGCGGGAGTATAGGTACGCAGTATTTT. Residues: CASSDWNSGSIGTQYF.

J is TRBJ2-3 and V is TRBV7-6; D uncertain. CDR1 is SGHVS, CDR2 FNYEAQ, per germline. CDR3 length: 14 residues. V was trimmed by 1 base and J by 2 bases, leaving 7 bases between them. CDR3 nucleotides: TGTGCCAGCAGCTTAGATATTGCCACAGATACGCAGTATTTT. This sequence encodes CASSLDIATDTQYF.

CDR3 sequence reads: CASSQDPVSLMNEKLFF. In DNA, the CDR3 is TGTGCCAGCAGCCAAGACCCAGTCAGTTTGATGAATGAAAAACTGTTTTTT. The rearrangement links TRBV4-2 to TRBJ1-4; no definite D call. Germline V gives CDR1 LGHNA, CDR2 YNFKEQ. V lost 0 bases and J lost 5, with 16 bases in between. The CDR3 sequence is 17 residues long.

The chain is built from TRBV6-6 and TRBJ1-2, with no clear D. The CDR3 runs to 13 residues. V was shortened by 0 bases and J by 7 bases, with 9 bases between the two germline ends. Germline V CDR1 and CDR2: MNHNY, SVGAGI (reference sequence). The CDR3 bases are TGTGCCAGCAGTTACTCGATCCCAGCTGGCTACACCTTC. This translates into CASSYSIPAGYTF.

V gene TRBV7-3 combines with J gene TRBJ2-6; D gene ambiguous. V was clipped by 2 bases and J by 0 bases, with 11 bases between them. CDR1 and CDR2 from the germline V gene are SGHTA and FQGTGA. CDR3 length: 17 residues. The chain's CDR3 is CASSLEQARSGANVLTF. In nucleotides, the CDR3 is TGTGCCAGCAGCTTAGAGCAGGCCCGCTCTGGGGCCAACGTCCTGACTTTC.

The J gene is TRBJ2-1, the V gene TRBV10-2; 7 positions agree with TRBD2. CDR3 length: 14 amino acids. V lost 4 bases and J lost 8; bases outside the gene matches: 8. Germline V gene sequence: CDR1 WSHSY, CDR2 SAAADI. CDR3 DNA sequence: TGCGCCAGCAGTGCGGCGGGAGAGCTCCATGAGCAGTTCTTC. Its translation: CASSAAGELHEQFF.

The gene calls are TRBV19 and TRBJ1-5; TRBD1 aligns across 7 bases. J lost 1 base, V lost 7 bases, and 13 bases had no gene match. The CDR3 covers 17 residues. The germline V gene encodes CDR1 LNHDA and CDR2 SQIVND (reference sequence). The CDR3 nucleotides are TGTGCCAGTACTCCTAGGGGGGGACAGATCAGCAATCAGCCCCAGCATTTT. Translation: CASTPRGGQISNQPQHF.

The chain links TRBV9 to TRBJ2-3, with a tentative D call TRBD1 (5 bases). The length of the CDR3 is 14 residues. Trimming removed 0 bases from V and 6 bases from J, with 11 bases in between. From germline, CDR1 is SGDLS and CDR2 YYNGEE. CDR3: CASSVENNRDTQYF. The CDR3 region has the DNA TGTGCCAGCAGCGTAGAAAATAACAGGGATACGCAGTATTTT.

V gene TRBV27 combines with J gene TRBJ1-5, with D possibly TRBD1 on 5 matching bases. V lost 5 bases and J lost 3, with 14 bases in between. The CDR3 totals 15 residues. Per germline, CDR1 MNHEY and CDR2 SMNVEV (reference sequence). The CDR3 nucleotides read TGTGCCAGCAGTCCCCGGGACGGACACAATCAGCCCCAGCATTTT. This gives the protein CASSPRDGHNQPQHF.

This chain links TRBV7-2 with TRBJ2-1; maybe TRBD1 (5 bases). From germline, CDR1 is SGHTA and CDR2 FQGNSA. V lost 2 bases and J lost 4, with 6 bases in between. The CDR3 extends over 13 amino acids. The DNA of the CDR3 is TGTGCCAGCAGCTTAAACAGGTACAATGAGCAGTTCTTC. It encodes CASSLNRYNEQFF.

The chain recombines TRBV11-2 with TRBJ2-7; 7 bases align to TRBD1. J was trimmed by 2 bases and V by 2 bases; bases with no gene match: 3. The CDR3 totals 14 residues. Germline loops: CDR1 SGHAT, CDR2 FQNNGV. This CDR3 is CASSLRQGAYEQYF. The CDR3 DNA is TGTGCCAGCAGCTTACGCCAGGGGGCCTACGAGCAGTACTTC.

The rearrangement uses TRBV28 and TRBJ2-2; the D gene is possibly TRBD1 (6 bases). Germline V gives CDR1 MDHEN, CDR2 SYDVKM. The CDR3 covers 17 residues. V lost 3 bases to trimming and J lost 1 base, with 15 bases between them. CDR3 residues: CASSLLLDRRNTGELFF. The DNA for the CDR3 is TGTGCCAGCAGTTTGCTTTTGGACAGAAGGAACACCGGGGAGCTGTTTTTT.

This clone was observed a handful of times. CDR3 bases: TGTGCCATCAGTGAGCGGGGGGATGGGCCCCAGCATTTT. It is translated as CAISERGDGPQHF. The genes are TRBV10-3 and TRBJ1-5; tentatively, D is TRBD1 (5 bases). CDR1 and CDR2 from the germline V gene are ENHRY and SYGVKD. This CDR3 is 13 amino acids long. Between the trimmed V and J ends, which lost 2 bases and 9 bases, there was a span of 11 bases.

This clone was recorded only once. The V and J genes are TRBV28 and TRBJ2-3; 9 positions match TRBD2. This CDR3 has 15 residues. CDR1 is MDHEN and CDR2 is SYDVKM in the germline V gene. The trim removed 7 bases at V and 0 bases at J, leaving 5 bases unmatched. The CDR3 nucleotides read TGTGCCAGCAATAGCGGGAGCCTTAGCACAGATACGCAGTATTTT. Its translation is CASNSGSLSTDTQYF.

This rearrangement joins TRBV7-9 to TRBJ2-7, with 11 bases identical to TRBD1. Germline V CDR1 and CDR2: SEHNR, FQNEAQ (reference sequence). Losses at the gene ends were 11 bases for V and 5 bases for J; bases not matched to a gene: 2. The CDR3 spans 11 residues. CDR3 sequence reads: CAADRGHEQYF. DNA of the CDR3: TGTGCCGCGGACAGGGGGCACGAGCAGTACTTC.

The V call is TRBV30, the J call TRBJ1-5; D is uncertain. V was clipped by 5 bases and J by 5 bases, with 10 bases between them. CDR1 and CDR2 (germline): GTSNPN, SVGIG (reference sequence). This CDR3 has 12 residues. The CDR3 DNA reads TGTGCCTGGGGCTTAAATTATCAGCCCCAGCATTTT. It is translated as CAWGLNYQPQHF. The whole variable domain, remainder taken from reference TRBV30 and TRBJ1-5, is SQTIHQWPATLVQPVGSPLSLECTVEGTSNPNLYWYRQAAGRGLQLLFYSVGIGQISSEVPQNLSASRPQDRQFILSSKKLLLSDSGFYLCAWGLNYQPQHFGDGTRLSIL.

This clone occurred once. The chain employs TRBV2 and TRBJ1-4, with a possible D match to TRBD1 (5 bases). Per germline, CDR1 SNHLY and CDR2 FYNNEI. The length of the CDR3 is 15 residues. Deletions cut 2 bases from V and 6 bases from J, with 13 bases between. CDR3 sequence (DNA): TGTGCCAGCAGTGAATGGGGGAGGTCGGATGAAAAACTGTTTTTT. This sequence encodes CASSEWGRSDEKLFF.

The V gene is TRBV28, the J gene TRBJ2-7; 8 nucleotides line up with TRBD1. Germline V gives CDR1 MDHEN, CDR2 SYDVKM. The CDR3 extends over 16 amino acids. V lost 3 bases, J lost 3 bases, and 10 bases stayed unmatched. The CDR3 DNA follows: TGTGCCAGCAGTTTCGTTCCCTGGACAGGGCACTACGAGCAGTACTTC. Translating gives CASSFVPWTGHYEQYF.